What follows are 9 T cell receptor beta chains derived from one specimen sequenced in a study of prognosis after radiotherapy for stage I lung cancer (dated by TCRdb to about 2021). Instrument on record: Illumina HiSeq 3000. Two rounds of multiplex PCR were used to amplify the TCR beta CDR3 region from genomic DNA. The first PCR round used primers specific to each TRBV and TRBJ gene, with sequences filed in Chinese patent CN105087789A. In TCRdb, the public reads were trimmed at Q25 with fastp and aligned with MiXCR, with productive beta chains retained. Merged by CDR3 protein, the rows form single entries marked with the most common genes and DNA. Recorded for this sample are 30,000 or so distinct CDR3 sequences; around 30% of them occurred a single time. About 33% of the sample rests with the top ten. Sequencing was performed on PBMCs, taken before or after stereotactic body radiation therapy (not recorded which). Receptors were obtained from a donor aged 50 or older with non-small cell lung cancer.

This clonotype was picked up many times. The gene calls are TRBV5-1 and TRBJ2-1; D is possibly TRBD1 (6 bases). Trimming shortened V by 6 bases and J by 2 bases, and 9 bases separated the two germline ends. CDR3 length: 13 amino acids. Germline V lookup: CDR1 SGHRS, CDR2 YFSETQ. CDR3 coding DNA: TGCGCCAGCACCCGGGACACCTACAATGAGCAGTTCTTC. Translating gives CASTRDTYNEQFF.

At least ten counts were recorded for this clonotype. The CDR3 sequence: CATSDPRVRPGELFF. The CDR3 nucleotides are TGTGCCACCAGTGATCCCCGGGTCCGACCCGGGGAGCTGTTTTTT. The chain employs TRBV24-1 and TRBJ2-2; D is ambiguous. Germline values: CDR1 KGHDR, CDR2 SFDVKD. This CDR3 has 15 residues. V lost 3 bases and J lost 6, with 13 bases in between.

A word on this clonotype: This sequence may be a read error, since a much larger clone differs from it by one base. The CDR3 nucleotides are TGTGCCAGCAGCTTAAAATCTGGCAATAGCTGGGATACCCAGTACTTC. Its translation: CASSLKSGNSWDTQYF. V usage is TRBV7-3 and J usage is TRBJ2-5; no reliable D call. Germline lookup yields CDR1 SGHTA and CDR2 FQGTGA. With 1 base removed from V and 8 bases from J, the gap between germline ends came to 20 bases. The CDR3 is 16 amino acids.

This clonotype was seen many times. The rearrangement links TRBV9 to TRBJ2-3, with 11 positions matching TRBD2. The CDR3 has 16 residues. Germline-derived CDR1 and CDR2 are SGDLS and YYNGEE. The trim removed 0 bases at V and 3 bases at J, leaving 3 bases unmatched. CDR3 residues: CASSVGSSGRTDTQYF. In DNA form, the CDR3 reads TGTGCCAGCAGCGTAGGCTCTAGCGGGAGGACAGATACGCAGTATTTT. The whole variable domain, filled in from reference TRBV9 and TRBJ2-3, reads DSGVTQTPKHLITATGQRVTLRCSPRSGDLSVYWYQQSLDQGLQFLIQYYNGEERAKGNILERFSAQQFPDLHSELNLSSLELGDSALYFCASSVGSSGRTDTQYFGPGTRLTVL.

The rearrangement joins TRBV5-1 to TRBJ1-1; D unresolved. CDR3 length: 13 residues. Trimming took 0 bases from V and 1 from J, leaving 4 bases between them. The germline V gene encodes CDR1 SGHRS and CDR2 YFSETQ. The CDR3 region is CASSLDQNTEAFF. Written as DNA, the CDR3 is TGCGCCAGCAGCTTGGACCAGAACACTGAAGCTTTCTTT.

Details on this clonotype: A far larger clone is a single base away, which makes a read error likely. The DNA of the CDR3 is TGTGCCAGCAGTGACTTTGGGGCCTCAGCCTACGAGCAGTACTTC. Its translation is CASSDFGASAYEQYF. The J gene is TRBJ2-7, the V gene TRBV27; D is possibly TRBD1 (5 bases). V lost 5 bases, J lost 2 bases, and 16 bases lay in between. CDR3 length equals 15 residues. Germline lookup yields CDR1 MNHEY and CDR2 SMNVEV (reference sequence).

This clonotype was observed once. A far larger clone is only one base removed, so a read error is likely. This sequence joins TRBV28 and TRBJ2-1, with D perhaps TRBD1 (5 bases). This CDR3 has 17 amino acids. The V end was cut by 1 base, the J end by 2 bases, with 15 bases between. Germline CDR1 and CDR2: MDHEN and SYDVKM. The CDR3 here is CASSLLGVRQTYNEQFF. The CDR3 DNA reads TGTGCCAGCAGTTTATTAGGGGTCAGGCAAACCTACAATGAGCAGTTCTTC.

The chain carries TRBV24-1 and TRBJ2-3; no clear D gene. In germline, CDR1 is KGHDR, CDR2 SFDVKD. The CDR3 covers 14 residues. V dropped 8 bases and J dropped 1 base, with 12 bases sitting between them. The CDR3 reads CATKRSGGTDTQYF. The DNA for the CDR3 is TGTGCCACCAAACGGAGTGGGGGCACAGATACGCAGTATTTT.

This clonotype was detected only a few times. The V call is TRBV6-5, the J call TRBJ1-1, with TRBD1 identical over 7 bases. Germline CDR1 MNHEY, CDR2 SVGAGI. Germline trimming cut 6 bases from V and 3 bases from J; bases unmatched to any gene: 7. The CDR3 totals 14 residues. CDR3 protein: CASRYRDSDTEAFF. CDR3 DNA sequence: TGTGCCAGCAGGTACCGGGACAGCGACACTGAAGCTTTCTTT.